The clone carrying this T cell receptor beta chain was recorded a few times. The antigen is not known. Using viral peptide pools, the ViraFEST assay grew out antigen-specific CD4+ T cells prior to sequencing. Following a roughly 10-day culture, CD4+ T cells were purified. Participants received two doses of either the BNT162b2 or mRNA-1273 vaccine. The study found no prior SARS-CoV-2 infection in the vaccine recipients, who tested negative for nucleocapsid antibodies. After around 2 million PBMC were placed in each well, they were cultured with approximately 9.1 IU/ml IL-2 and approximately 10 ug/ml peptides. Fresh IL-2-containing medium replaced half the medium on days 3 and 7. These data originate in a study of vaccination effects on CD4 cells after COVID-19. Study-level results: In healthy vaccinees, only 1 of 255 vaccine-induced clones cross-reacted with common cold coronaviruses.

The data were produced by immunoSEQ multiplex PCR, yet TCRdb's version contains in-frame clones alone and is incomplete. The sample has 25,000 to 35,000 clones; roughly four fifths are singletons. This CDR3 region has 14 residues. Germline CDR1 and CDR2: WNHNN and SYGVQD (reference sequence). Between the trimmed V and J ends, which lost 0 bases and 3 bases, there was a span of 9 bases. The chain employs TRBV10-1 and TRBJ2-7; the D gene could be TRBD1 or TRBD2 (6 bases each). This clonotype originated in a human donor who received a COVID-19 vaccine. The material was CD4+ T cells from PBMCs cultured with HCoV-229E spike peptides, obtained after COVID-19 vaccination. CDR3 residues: CASSESGGSYEQYF. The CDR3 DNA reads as TGCGCCAGCAGTGAGTCAGGGGGGAGCTACGAGCAGTACTTC.